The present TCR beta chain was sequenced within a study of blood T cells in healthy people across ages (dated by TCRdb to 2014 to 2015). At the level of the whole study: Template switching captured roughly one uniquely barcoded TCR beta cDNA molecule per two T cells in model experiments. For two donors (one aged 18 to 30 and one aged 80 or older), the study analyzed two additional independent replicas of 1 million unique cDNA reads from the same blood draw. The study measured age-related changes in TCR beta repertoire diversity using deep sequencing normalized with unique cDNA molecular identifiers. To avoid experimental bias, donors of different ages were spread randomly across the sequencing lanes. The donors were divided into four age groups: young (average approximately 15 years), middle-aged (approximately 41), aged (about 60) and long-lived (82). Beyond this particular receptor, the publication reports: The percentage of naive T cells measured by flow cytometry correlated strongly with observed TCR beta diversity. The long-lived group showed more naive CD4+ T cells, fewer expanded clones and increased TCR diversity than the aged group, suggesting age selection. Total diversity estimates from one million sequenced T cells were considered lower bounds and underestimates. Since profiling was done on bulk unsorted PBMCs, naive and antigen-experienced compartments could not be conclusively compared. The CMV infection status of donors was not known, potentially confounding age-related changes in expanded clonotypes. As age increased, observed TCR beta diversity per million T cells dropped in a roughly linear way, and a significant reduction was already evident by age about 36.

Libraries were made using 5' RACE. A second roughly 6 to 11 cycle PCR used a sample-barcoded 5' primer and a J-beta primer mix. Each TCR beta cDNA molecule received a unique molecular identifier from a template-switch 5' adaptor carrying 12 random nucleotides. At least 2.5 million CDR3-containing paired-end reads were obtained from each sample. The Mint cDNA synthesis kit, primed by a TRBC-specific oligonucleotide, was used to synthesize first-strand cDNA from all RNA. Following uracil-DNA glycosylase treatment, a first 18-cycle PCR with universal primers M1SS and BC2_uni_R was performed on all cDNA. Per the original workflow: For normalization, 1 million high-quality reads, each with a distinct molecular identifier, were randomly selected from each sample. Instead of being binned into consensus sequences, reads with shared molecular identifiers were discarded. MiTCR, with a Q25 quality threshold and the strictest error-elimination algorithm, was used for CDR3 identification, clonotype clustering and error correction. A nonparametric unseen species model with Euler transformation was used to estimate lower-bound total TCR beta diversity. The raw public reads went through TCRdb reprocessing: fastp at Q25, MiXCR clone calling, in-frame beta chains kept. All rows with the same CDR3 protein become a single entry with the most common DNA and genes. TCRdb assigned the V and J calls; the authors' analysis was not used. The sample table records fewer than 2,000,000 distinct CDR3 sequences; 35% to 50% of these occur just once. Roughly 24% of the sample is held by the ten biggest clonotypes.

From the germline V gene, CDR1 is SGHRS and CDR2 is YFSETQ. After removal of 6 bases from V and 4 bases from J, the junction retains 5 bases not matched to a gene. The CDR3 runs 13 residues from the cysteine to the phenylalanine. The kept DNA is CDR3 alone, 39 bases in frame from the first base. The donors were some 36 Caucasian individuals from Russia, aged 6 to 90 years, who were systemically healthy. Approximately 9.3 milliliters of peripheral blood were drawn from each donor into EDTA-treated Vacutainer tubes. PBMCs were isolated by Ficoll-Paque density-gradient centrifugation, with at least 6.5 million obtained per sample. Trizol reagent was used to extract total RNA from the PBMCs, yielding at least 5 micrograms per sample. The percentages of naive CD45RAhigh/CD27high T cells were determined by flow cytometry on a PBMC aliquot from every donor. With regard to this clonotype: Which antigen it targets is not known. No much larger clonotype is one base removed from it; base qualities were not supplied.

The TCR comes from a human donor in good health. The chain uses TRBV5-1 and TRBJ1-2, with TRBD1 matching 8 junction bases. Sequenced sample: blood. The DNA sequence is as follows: TGCGCCAGCACTATCGGACAGGGCTATGGCTACACCTTC. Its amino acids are CASTIGQGYGYTF.